The 22 T cell receptor beta chains listed next were all sequenced from one sample in a study of technical replicates of blood from several donors. TCRdb keeps only in-frame clones here, not all; method: immunoSEQ multiplex PCR. The table includes 99,000 or so clones, 95% detected once. Specimen: T cells isolated from PBMCs. These receptors originate from a human donor in good health.

The chain links TRBV4-1 to TRBJ2-1, with D perhaps TRBD2 (7 bases). The CDR3 covers 17 residues. Trimming left V 1 base short and J 4 bases short, with 17 bases between. Germline assignment: CDR1 MGHRA and CDR2 YSYEKL. In nucleotides, the CDR3 is TGCGCCAGCAGCCAAGGAATCCGAGGGGGGGCTTACAATGAGCAGTTCTTC. It specifies CASSQGIRGGAYNEQFF.

The rearrangement links TRBV18 to TRBJ2-3; D is undetermined. V shed 0 bases and J shed 4 bases, with 14 bases lying between them. The CDR3 is 16 residues long. CDR1 KGHSH and CDR2 LQKENI come from the germline V gene. CDR3 sequence reads: CASSPPRPSAADTQYF. The DNA of the CDR3 is TGTGCCAGCTCACCACCCCGTCCCAGTGCTGCAGATACGCAGTATTTT.

The rearrangement links TRBV9 to TRBJ1-3; the D is unclear. V was pared by 4 bases and J by 8 bases, with 10 bases between. The CDR3 has 12 residues. In germline, CDR1 is SGDLS, CDR2 YYNGEE. This chain's CDR3 is CASSSSRDTIYF. CDR3 nucleotide sequence: TGTGCCAGCAGCTCAAGCCGGGACACCATATATTTT.

The chain links TRBV4-1 to TRBJ1-4; D not certain. Germline V gene data show CDR1 as MGHRA and CDR2 as YSYEKL. The germline V and J ends were trimmed by 1 base and 4 bases, with 7 bases remaining between them. The CDR3 is 14 amino acids. CDR3 loop: CASSQVGLNEKLFF. The DNA for the CDR3 is TGCGCCAGCAGCCAAGTCGGTCTTAATGAAAAACTGTTTTTT.

The chain has TRBV28 and TRBJ2-1, with D possibly TRBD1 on 6 matching bases. With 6 bases removed from V and 0 bases from J, the gap between germline ends came to 9 bases. Germline V CDR1 and CDR2: MDHEN, SYDVKM. The CDR3 is 14 amino acids. The CDR3, as DNA: TGTGCCAGCAGGAAGACAGGCTCCTACAATGAGCAGTTCTTC. This codes for CASRKTGSYNEQFF.

The gene calls are TRBV13 and TRBJ2-3; 8 bases agree with TRBD1. Germline V gives CDR1 PRHDT, CDR2 FYEKMQ (reference sequence). The CDR3 consists of 15 residues. Losses at the gene ends were 5 bases for V and 1 base for J; bases not matched to a gene: 5. CDR3 protein: CASSPRTGRTDTQYF. DNA for the CDR3: TGTGCCAGCAGCCCGCGGACAGGGCGCACAGATACGCAGTATTTT.

The chain recombines TRBV5-1 with TRBJ2-5; 8 bases map to TRBD1. The V gene's germline CDR1 is SGHRS and CDR2 YFSETQ. The CDR3 is 15 residues long. V dropped 2 bases and J dropped 5; count of bases not matched to a gene: 8. Written as DNA, the CDR3 is TGCGCCAGCAGCTTACAGGACAGGGCCCGCGAGACCCAGTACTTC. Its protein is CASSLQDRARETQYF.

The chain is built from TRBV4-2 and TRBJ1-2, with D perhaps TRBD1 (6 bases). Germline V lookup: CDR1 LGHNA, CDR2 YNFKEQ. V gave up 4 bases and J gave up 5 bases, with 17 bases separating them. The CDR3 loop spans 15 amino acids. As DNA, the CDR3 is TGTGCCAGCAGCCCACGCCTTACAGGGTCTTATGGCTACACCTTC. Encoded protein: CASSPRLTGSYGYTF.

The rearrangement uses TRBV28 and TRBJ1-6, with D possibly being TRBD1 (5 bases). CDR1 and CDR2 from the germline V gene are MDHEN and SYDVKM. The CDR3 is 16 residues long. Between the trimmed V and J ends, which lost 1 base and 7 bases, there was a span of 14 bases. Here the CDR3 reads CASSLSAGLRNSPLHF. The CDR3 DNA is TGTGCCAGCAGTTTATCGGCGGGGCTGCGGAATTCACCCCTCCACTTT. The variable domain in full, with the rest retrieved from reference TRBV28 and TRBJ1-6, is DVKVTQSSRYLVKRTGEKVFLECVQDMDHENMFWYRQDPGLGLRLIYFSYDVKMKEKGDIPEGYSVSREKKERFSLILESASTNQTSMYLCASSLSAGLRNSPLHFGNGTRLTVT.

CDR3 protein: CASSLNPALGQYF. The CDR3 DNA follows: TGTGCCAGCAGTTTAAACCCTGCCCTCGGGCAGTACTTC. The J gene is TRBJ2-5, the V gene TRBV27; D unclear. The CDR3 has 13 residues. V was shortened by 2 bases and J by 11 bases, with 15 bases between the two germline ends. Per germline, CDR1 MNHEY and CDR2 SMNVEV (reference sequence).

Here the CDR3 DNA reads TGTGCCAGCAGAAAACGGTCTCCCTCTGGAAACACCATATATTTT. Translating gives CASRKRSPSGNTIYF. The chain combines TRBV28 with TRBJ1-3, with no clear D. From germline, CDR1 is MDHEN and CDR2 SYDVKM. The CDR3 has 15 amino acids. V was shortened by 6 bases and J by 0 bases, with 12 bases between the two germline ends.

The J gene is TRBJ1-4, the V gene TRBV7-2; D call uncertain. The V gene's germline CDR1 is SGHTA and CDR2 FQGNSA. The CDR3 contains 14 residues. V gave up 0 bases and J gave up 4 bases, with 6 bases separating them. As DNA, the CDR3 is TGTGCCAGCAGCTTAGCGCGCGATAATGAAAAACTGTTTTTT. Encoded protein: CASSLARDNEKLFF.

This clone was recorded once. The rearrangement uses TRBV27 and TRBJ2-1; D ambiguous. V lost 6 bases and J 7 bases, leaving 10 bases between the germline ends. The CDR3 spans 12 residues. CDR1 MNHEY and CDR2 SMNVEV come from the germline V gene (reference sequence). CDR3 nucleotide sequence: TGTGCCAGCAGCATACTCGGGAATGAGCAGTTCTTC. This encodes CASSILGNEQFF.

This chain links TRBV9 with TRBJ2-2; weak D call: TRBD2 (5 bases). Trimming removed 0 bases from V and 0 bases from J, with 12 bases in between. Germline CDR1 and CDR2: SGDLS and YYNGEE. This CDR3 has 17 residues. CDR3 region: CASSVGEGRANTGELFF. In DNA, the CDR3 is TGTGCCAGCAGCGTAGGTGAGGGTAGGGCGAACACCGGGGAGCTGTTTTTT.

The V and J genes are TRBV28 and TRBJ2-5, with TRBD2 matching 10 bases. The CDR3 loop spans 12 amino acids. The ends lost 8 bases at V and 6 bases at J; junction bases unmatched: 3. CDR1 is MDHEN, CDR2 SYDVKM, per germline. CDR3 protein: CASGTSEKTQYF. The CDR3 DNA reads as TGTGCCAGCGGGACTAGCGAAAAGACCCAGTACTTC.

CDR3 coding DNA: TGCGCCAGCAGCGTCTGGGACTTTAATGAAAAACTGTTTTTT. It yields the protein CASSVWDFNEKLFF. This sequence joins TRBV5-1 and TRBJ1-4; D possibly corresponds to TRBD1 (5 bases). Trimming removed 4 bases from V and 4 bases from J, with 11 bases in between. This CDR3 region has 14 residues. The germline V gene encodes CDR1 SGHRS and CDR2 YFSETQ.

Only one count was recorded for this clone. J is TRBJ1-1 and V is TRBV7-9; D possibly corresponds to TRBD1 (6 bases). Trimming cost V 5 bases and J 0 bases, with 13 bases left between them. The CDR3 length is 15 residues. Looked up from germline, CDR1 is SEHNR and CDR2 is FQNEAQ (reference sequence). CDR3 loop: CASSPGGGMNTEAFF. In nucleotides, the CDR3 is TGTGCCAGCAGCCCGGGGGGGGGCATGAACACTGAAGCTTTCTTT.

V and J are TRBV12-5 and TRBJ2-2, with 8 bases identical to TRBD1. This CDR3 is 18 amino acids long. In germline, CDR1 is LGHNT, CDR2 FRNRAP. Germline trimming cut 6 bases from V and 1 base from J; bases unmatched to any gene: 13. CDR3 DNA sequence: TGTGCTAGTGGCCTCACTCGGACAGGGAGCGTGAACACCGGGGAGCTGTTTTTT. Translating it yields CASGLTRTGSVNTGELFF.

J is TRBJ1-1 and V is TRBV28; D is perhaps TRBD1 (6 bases). Trimming took 5 bases from V and 4 from J, leaving 14 bases between them. Germline CDR1 is MDHEN and CDR2 is SYDVKM. This CDR3 has 14 amino acids. The CDR3 sequence is CASSEDRLITEAFF. In nucleotides, the CDR3 is TGTGCCAGCAGTGAAGACAGGCTGATCACTGAAGCTTTCTTT.

The chain carries TRBV7-6 and TRBJ2-5, with D tentatively TRBD2 (6 bases). Trimming shortened V by 4 bases and J by 5 bases, and 14 bases separated the two germline ends. Germline loops: CDR1 SGHVS, CDR2 FNYEAQ. This CDR3 is 14 amino acids long. The CDR3 is CASSWASEGETQYF. In DNA, the CDR3 is TGTGCCAGCAGCTGGGCCTCGGAGGGCGAGACCCAGTACTTC.

V gene TRBV7-2 combines with J gene TRBJ2-1; 8 positions agree with TRBD2. V shed 1 base and J 4 bases; nucleotides not matched to a gene: 3. This CDR3 spans 15 amino acids. Germline assignment: CDR1 SGHTA and CDR2 FQGNSA. Here the CDR3 DNA reads TGTGCCAGCAGCTTAGAGCGGGGGAAATACAATGAGCAGTTCTTC. This encodes CASSLERGKYNEQFF.

This rearrangement joins TRBV6-5 to TRBJ2-7, with no clear D. CDR1 and CDR2 (germline): MNHEY, SVGAGI. The CDR3 is 14 residues long. V shed 6 bases and J shed 2 bases, with 14 bases lying between them. The CDR3 DNA reads as TGTGCCAGCAGCCCAACGACACGAACCTACGAGCAGTACTTC. It encodes CASSPTTRTYEQYF.